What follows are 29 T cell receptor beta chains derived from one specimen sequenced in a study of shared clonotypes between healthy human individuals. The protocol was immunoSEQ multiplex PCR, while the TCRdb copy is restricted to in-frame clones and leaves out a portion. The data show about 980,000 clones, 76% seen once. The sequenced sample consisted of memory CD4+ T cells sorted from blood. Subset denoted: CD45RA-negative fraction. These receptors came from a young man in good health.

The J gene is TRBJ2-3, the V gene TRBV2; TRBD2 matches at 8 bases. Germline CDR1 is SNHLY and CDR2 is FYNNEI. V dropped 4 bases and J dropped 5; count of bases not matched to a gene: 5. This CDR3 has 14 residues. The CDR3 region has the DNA TGTGCCAGCAGTGTCGGGGGGGCAATAGATACGCAGTATTTT. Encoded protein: CASSVGGAIDTQYF.

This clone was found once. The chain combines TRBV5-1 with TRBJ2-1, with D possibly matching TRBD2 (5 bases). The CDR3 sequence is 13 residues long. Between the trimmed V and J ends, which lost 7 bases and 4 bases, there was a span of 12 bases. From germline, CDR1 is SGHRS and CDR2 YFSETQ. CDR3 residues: CASHSGEYNEQFF. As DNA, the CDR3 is TGCGCCAGCCATTCCGGGGAGTACAATGAGCAGTTCTTC.

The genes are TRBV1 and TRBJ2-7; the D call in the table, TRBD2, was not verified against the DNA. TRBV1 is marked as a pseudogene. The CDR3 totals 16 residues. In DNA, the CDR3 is TGCACCAGCAGCGGAGGTCGGGGAGCGGGAGCAAACGAGCAGTACTTC. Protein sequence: CTSSGGRGAGANEQYF.

The CDR3 spells CASSERSYNSPLHF. The DNA of the CDR3 is TGTGCCAGTAGTGAACGCTCCTATAATTCACCCCTCCACTTT. V usage is TRBV19 and J usage is TRBJ1-6; no firm D call. V dropped 5 bases and J dropped 0 bases, with 5 bases sitting between them. There are 14 residues in the CDR3. Germline V gene data show CDR1 as LNHDA and CDR2 as SQIVND (reference sequence).

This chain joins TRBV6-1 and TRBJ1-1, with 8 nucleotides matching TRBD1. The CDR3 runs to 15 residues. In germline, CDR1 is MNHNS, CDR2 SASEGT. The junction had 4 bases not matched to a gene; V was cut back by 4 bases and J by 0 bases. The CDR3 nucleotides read TGTGCCAGCAGTGTGGGACAGGCGATGAACACTGAAGCTTTCTTT. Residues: CASSVGQAMNTEAFF.

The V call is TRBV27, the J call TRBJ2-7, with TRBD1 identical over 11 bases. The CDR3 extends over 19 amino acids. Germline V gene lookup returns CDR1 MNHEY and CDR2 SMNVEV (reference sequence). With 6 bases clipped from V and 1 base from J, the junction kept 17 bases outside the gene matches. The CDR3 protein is CASSARSRTGGFRSYEQYF. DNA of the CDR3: TGTGCCAGCAGCGCTAGGTCCAGGACAGGGGGCTTCAGATCCTACGAGCAGTACTTC.

The DNA of the CDR3 is TGTGCCAGCAGCTTGGAGGGGAAAAGCTATGGCTACACCTTC. It codes for CASSLEGKSYGYTF. J is TRBJ1-2 and V is TRBV5-4, with a tentative D call TRBD1 (5 bases). V was pared by 0 bases and J by 4 bases, with 10 bases between. Germline CDR1 reads SGHNT; CDR2 reads YYREEE (reference sequence). The CDR3 length is 14 residues.

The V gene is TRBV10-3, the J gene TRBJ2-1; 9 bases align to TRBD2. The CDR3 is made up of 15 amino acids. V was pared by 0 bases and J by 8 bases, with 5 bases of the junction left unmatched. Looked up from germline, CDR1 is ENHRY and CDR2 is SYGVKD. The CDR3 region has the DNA TGTGCCATCAGTGAGTCATTAGCGGGAGTCGATGAGCAGTTCTTC. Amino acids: CAISESLAGVDEQFF.

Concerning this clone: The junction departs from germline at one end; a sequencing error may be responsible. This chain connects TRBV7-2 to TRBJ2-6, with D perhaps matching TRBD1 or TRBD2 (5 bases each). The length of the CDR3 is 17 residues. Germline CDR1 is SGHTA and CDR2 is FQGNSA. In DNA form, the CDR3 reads TGTGCCAGCAGATTAGGACAAGGGAGTTCTGGGGCCAACGTCCTGACTTTC. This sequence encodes CASRLGQGSSGANVLTF.

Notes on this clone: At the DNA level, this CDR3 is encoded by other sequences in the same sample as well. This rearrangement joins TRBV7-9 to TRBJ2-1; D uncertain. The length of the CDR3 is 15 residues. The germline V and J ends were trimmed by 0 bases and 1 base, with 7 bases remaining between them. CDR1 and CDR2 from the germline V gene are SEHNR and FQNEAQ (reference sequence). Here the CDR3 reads CASSLAGISYNEQFF. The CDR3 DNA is TGTGCCAGCAGCTTAGCGGGGATTTCCTACAATGAGCAGTTCTTC.

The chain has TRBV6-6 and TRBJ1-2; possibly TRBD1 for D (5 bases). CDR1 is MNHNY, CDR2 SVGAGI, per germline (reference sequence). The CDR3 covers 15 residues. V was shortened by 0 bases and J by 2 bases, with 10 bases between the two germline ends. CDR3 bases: TGTGCCAGCAGTTACTCGATCAGGGTAAACTATGGCTACACCTTC. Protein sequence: CASSYSIRVNYGYTF.

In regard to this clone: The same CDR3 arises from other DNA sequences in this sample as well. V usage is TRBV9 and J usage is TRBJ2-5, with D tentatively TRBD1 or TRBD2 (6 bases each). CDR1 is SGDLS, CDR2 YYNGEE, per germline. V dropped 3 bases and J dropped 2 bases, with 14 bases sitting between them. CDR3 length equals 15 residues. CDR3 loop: CASSASGGRQETQYF. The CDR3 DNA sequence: TGTGCCAGCAGCGCCTCCGGGGGCCGACAAGAGACCCAGTACTTC. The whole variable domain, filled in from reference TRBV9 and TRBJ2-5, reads DSGVTQTPKHLITATGQRVTLRCSPRSGDLSVYWYQQSLDQGLQFLIQYYNGEERAKGNILERFSAQQFPDLHSELNLSSLELGDSALYFCASSASGGRQETQYFGPGTRLLVL.

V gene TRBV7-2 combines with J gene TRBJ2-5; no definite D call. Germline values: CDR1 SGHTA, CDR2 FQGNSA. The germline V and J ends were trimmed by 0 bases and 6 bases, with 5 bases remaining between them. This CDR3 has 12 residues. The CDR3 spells CASSLALKTQYF. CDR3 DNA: TGTGCCAGCAGCTTAGCGCTGAAGACCCAGTACTTC.

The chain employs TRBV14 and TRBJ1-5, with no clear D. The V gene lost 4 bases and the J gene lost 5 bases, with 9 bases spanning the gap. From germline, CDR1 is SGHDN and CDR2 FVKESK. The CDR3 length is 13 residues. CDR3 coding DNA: TGTGCCAGCAGCCCCAGACGGGATCAGCCCCAGCATTTT. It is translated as CASSPRRDQPQHF.

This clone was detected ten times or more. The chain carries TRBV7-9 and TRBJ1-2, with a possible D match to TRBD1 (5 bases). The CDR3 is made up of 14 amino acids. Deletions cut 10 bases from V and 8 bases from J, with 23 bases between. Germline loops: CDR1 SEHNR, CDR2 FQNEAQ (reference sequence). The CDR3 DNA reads TGTGCCACCGAGCTTCAGAGAACGGGGGGAGGCTACACCTTC. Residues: CATELQRTGGGYTF. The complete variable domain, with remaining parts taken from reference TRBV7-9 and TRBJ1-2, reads DTGVSQNPRHKITKRGQNVTFRCDPISEHNRLYWYRQTLGQGPEFLTYFQNEAQLEKSRLLSDRFSAERPKGSFSTLEIQRTEQGDSAMYLCATELQRTGGGYTFGSGTRLTVV.

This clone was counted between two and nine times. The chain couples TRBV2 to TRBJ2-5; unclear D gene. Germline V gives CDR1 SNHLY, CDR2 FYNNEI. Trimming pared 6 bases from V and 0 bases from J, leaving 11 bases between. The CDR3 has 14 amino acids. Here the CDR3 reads CASSEPRDQETQYF. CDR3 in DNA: TGTGCCAGCAGCGAACCGAGAGACCAAGAGACCCAGTACTTC.

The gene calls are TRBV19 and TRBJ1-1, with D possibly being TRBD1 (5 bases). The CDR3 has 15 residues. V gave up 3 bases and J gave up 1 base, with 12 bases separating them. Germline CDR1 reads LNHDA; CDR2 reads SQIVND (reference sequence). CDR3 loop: CASSIGWQGNTEAFF. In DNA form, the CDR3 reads TGTGCCAGTAGTATTGGTTGGCAGGGGAACACTGAAGCTTTCTTT. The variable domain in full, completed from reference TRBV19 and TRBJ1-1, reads DGGITQSPKYLFRKEGQNVTLSCEQNLNHDAMYWYRQDPGQGLRLIYYSQIVNDFQKGDIAEGYSVSREKKESFPLTVTSAQKNPTAFYLCASSIGWQGNTEAFFGQGTRLTVV.

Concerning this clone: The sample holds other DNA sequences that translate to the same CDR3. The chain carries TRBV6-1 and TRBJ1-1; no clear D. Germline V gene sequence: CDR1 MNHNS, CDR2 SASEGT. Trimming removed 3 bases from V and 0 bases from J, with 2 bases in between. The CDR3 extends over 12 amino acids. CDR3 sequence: CASSDMNTEAFF. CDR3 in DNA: TGTGCCAGCAGTGATATGAACACTGAAGCTTTCTTT.

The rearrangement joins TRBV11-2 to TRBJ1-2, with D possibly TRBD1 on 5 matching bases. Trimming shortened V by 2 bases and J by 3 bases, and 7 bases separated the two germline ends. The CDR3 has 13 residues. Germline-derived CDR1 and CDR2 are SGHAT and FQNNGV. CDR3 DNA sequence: TGTGCCAGCAGCTTAAGGGGTTACTATGGCTACACCTTC. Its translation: CASSLRGYYGYTF.

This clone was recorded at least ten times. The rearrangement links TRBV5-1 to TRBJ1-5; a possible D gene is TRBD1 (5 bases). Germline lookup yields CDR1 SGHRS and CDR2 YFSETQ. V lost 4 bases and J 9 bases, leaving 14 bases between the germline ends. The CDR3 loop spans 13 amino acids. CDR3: CASSRDPNGPQHF. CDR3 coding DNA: TGCGCCAGCAGCCGGGACCCGAACGGGCCCCAGCATTTT.

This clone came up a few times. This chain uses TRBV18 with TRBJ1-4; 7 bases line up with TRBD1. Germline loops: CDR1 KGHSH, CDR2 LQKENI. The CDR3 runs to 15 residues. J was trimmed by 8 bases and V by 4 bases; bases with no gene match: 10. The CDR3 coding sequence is TGTGCCAGCTCACTTATGGACAGGCCGGGCGAAAAACTGTTTTTT. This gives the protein CASSLMDRPGEKLFF.

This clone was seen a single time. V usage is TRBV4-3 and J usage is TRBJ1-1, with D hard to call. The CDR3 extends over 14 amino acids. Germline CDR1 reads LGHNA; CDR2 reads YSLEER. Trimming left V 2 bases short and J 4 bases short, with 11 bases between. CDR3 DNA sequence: TGCGCCAGCAGCCAAAGCCCGGTGGTCACTGAAGCTTTCTTT. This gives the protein CASSQSPVVTEAFF.

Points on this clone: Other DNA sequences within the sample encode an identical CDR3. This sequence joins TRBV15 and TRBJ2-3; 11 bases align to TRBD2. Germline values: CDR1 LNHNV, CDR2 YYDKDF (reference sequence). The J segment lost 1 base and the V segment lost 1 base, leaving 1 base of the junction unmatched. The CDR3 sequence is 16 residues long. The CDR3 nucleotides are TGTGCCACCAGCAGAGTAGCGGGGGGGGGCACAGATACGCAGTATTTT. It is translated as CATSRVAGGGTDTQYF.

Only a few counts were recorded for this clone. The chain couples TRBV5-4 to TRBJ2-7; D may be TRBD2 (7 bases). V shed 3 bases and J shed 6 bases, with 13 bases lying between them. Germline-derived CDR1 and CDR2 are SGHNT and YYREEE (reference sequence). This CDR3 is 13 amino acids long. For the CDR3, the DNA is TGTGCCAGCAGCTCTACGGGGGGCTCCGAGCAGTACTTC. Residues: CASSSTGGSEQYF. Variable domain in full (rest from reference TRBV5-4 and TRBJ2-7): ETGVTQSPTHLIKTRGQQVTLRCSSQSGHNTVSWYQQALGQGPQFIFQYYREEENGRGNFPPRFSGLQFPNYSSELNVNALELDDSALYLCASSSTGGSEQYFGPGTRLTVT.

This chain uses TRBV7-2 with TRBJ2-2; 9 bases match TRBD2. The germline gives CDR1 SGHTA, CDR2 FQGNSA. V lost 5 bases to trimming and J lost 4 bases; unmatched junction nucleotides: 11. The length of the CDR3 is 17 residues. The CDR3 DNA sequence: TGTGCCAGCAGCCCGAGCCTACTAGCGGGCCTCACCGGGGAGCTGTTTTTT. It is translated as CASSPSLLAGLTGELFF.

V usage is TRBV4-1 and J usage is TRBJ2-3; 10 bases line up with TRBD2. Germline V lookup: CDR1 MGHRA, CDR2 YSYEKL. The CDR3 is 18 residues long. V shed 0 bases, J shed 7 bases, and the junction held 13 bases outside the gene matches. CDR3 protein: CASSQDHQRGGRENTQYF. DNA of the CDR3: TGCGCCAGCAGCCAAGATCACCAGCGGGGGGGCCGCGAAAATACGCAGTATTTT.

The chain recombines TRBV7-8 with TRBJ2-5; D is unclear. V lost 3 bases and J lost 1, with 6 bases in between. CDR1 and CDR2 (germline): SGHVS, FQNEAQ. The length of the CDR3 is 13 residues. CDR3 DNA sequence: TGTGCCAGCAGCTTTGGTTCCCAAGAGACCCAGTACTTC. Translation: CASSFGSQETQYF.

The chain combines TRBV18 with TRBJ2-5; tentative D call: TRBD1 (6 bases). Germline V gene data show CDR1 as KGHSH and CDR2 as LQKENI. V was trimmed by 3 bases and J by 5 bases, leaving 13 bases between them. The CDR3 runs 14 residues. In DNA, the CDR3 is TGTGCCAGCTCACCCGGACAGAACCGGGAGACCCAGTACTTC. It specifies CASSPGQNRETQYF.

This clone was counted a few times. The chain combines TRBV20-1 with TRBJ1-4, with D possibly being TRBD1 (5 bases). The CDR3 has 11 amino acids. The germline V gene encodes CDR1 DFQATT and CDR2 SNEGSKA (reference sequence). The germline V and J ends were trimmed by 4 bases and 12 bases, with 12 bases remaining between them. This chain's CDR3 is CSATRGSELFF. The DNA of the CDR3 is TGCAGTGCTACGAGGGGTAGTGAACTGTTTTTT.